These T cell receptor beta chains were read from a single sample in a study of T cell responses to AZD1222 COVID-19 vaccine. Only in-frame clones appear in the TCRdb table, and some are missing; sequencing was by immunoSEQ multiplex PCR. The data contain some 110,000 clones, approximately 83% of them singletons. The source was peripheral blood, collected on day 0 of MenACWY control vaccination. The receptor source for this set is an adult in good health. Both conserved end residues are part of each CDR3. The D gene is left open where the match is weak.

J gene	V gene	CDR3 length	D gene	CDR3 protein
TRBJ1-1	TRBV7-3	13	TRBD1	CASSPQGGQVAFF
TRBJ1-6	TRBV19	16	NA	CASSASSQGLYSPLHF
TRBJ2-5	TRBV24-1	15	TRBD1	CATSDLQGAEETQYF
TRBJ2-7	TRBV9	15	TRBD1	CASSLTGTGSYEQYF
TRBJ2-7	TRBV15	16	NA	CATSRERGGGVYEQYF
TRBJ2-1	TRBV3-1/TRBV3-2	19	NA	CASSQDIRFGLFPGNEQFF
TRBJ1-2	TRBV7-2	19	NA	CASSLRGGRGQPGHGGYTF
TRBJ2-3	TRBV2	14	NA	CASSEGTRLDTQYF
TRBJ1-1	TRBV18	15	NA	CASSPLTTKYTEAFF
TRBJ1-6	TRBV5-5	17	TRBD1	CASSLDGQVHYNSPLHF
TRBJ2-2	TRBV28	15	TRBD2	CASSSSGDYTGELFF
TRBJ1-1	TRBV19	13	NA	CASSIDGGTEAFF
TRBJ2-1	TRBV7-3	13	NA	CASSLRGAGEQFF
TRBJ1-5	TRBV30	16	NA	CAWSPPEVYSNQPQHF
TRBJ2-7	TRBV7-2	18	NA	CASSLVVGLGKGGYEQYF
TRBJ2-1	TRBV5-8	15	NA	CASSTGQNSYNEQFF
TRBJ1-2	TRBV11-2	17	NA	CASSLPLGQGANYGYTF
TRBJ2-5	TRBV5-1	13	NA	CASRKGVLETQYF
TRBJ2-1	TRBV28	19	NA	CASSFHLEGYVGSYNEQFF
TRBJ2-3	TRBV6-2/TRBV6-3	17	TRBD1	CASSYSLGQTSTDTQYF
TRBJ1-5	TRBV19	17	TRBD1	CASSIRSLGTDNQPQHF
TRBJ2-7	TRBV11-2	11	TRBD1	CASSSGQGQYF
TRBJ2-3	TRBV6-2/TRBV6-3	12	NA	CASSSVGDTQYF
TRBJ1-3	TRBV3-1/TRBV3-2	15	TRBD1	CASSPATGVVNTIYF
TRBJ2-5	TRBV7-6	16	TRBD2	CASSPLPGLVEETQYF
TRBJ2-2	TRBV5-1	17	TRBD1	CASSSPKGTGVTGELFF
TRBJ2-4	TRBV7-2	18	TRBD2	CASSPLFSGGLAKNIQYF
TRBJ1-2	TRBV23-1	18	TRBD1	CASSQHPSTRDRGEGYTF
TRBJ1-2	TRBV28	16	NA	CASSPPLPGGNYGYTF
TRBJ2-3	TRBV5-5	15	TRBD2	CASSPSGLGTDTQYF
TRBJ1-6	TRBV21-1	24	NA	CASSKAPYTGGVFSQGSYNSPLHF
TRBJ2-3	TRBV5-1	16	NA	CASRDVLTHSTDTQYF
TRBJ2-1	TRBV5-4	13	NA	CASSPLASNEQFF
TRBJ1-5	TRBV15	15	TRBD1	CATSRGRTGGQPQHF
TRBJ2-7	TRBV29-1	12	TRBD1	CSVETGAYEQYF
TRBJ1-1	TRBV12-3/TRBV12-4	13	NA	CASNILGPPGAFF
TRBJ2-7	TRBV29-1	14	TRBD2	CSVWLAEVTYEQYF
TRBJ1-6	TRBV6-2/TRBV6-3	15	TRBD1	CASSYEDRWNSPLHF
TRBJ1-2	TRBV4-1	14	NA	CASSQETARDSYTF
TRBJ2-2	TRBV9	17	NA	CASTLRGSGQNTGELFF
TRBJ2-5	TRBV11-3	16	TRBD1	CASSLGVGTGGETQYF
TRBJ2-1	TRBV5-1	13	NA	CASSLGDSNRQFF
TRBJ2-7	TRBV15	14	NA	CATSRDPRAYEQYF
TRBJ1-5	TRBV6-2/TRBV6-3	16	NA	CASSLAPPQDNQPQHF
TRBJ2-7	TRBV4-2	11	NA	CASSRGGEQYF
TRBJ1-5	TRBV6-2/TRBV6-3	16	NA	CASSHGGAMGNQPQHF
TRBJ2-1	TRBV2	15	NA	CASRGGGAGFNEQFF
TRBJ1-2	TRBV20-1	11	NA	CSAIPSYGYTF
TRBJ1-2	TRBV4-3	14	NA	CASSLQGVDYGYTF
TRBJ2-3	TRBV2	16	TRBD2	CASKASGGAVTDTQYF